A selection of T cell receptor beta chains follows, all from one sample in a study of monozygotic twins with inflammatory bowel disease. Reprocessing the 5' RACE reads, TCRdb reports a single entry for every CDR3 protein and omits DNA. The specimen's table records hundreds of thousands of distinct CDR3 sequences. Sequenced: blood. These receptors came from a human donor with ulcerative colitis or Crohn's disease, or a healthy co-twin of an affected twin (not recorded which). The CDR3 runs from the conserved cysteine through the conserved F or W. Each record gives: J gene, V gene, CDR3 protein.

J gene: TRBJ1-5
V gene: TRBV20-1
CDR3 protein: CSAKIRQVEQPQHF

J gene: TRBJ2-7
V gene: TRBV4-2
CDR3 protein: CASSQVIRGSSYEQYF

J gene: TRBJ2-7
V gene: TRBV29-1
CDR3 protein: CSVHRDYEQYF

J gene: TRBJ1-6
V gene: TRBV5-1
CDR3 protein: CASSQGSTNYNSPLHF

J gene: TRBJ2-2
V gene: TRBV7-2
CDR3 protein: CASSPLGFEANTGELFF

J gene: TRBJ2-7
V gene: TRBV19
CDR3 protein: CASSISEGGDEQYF

J gene: TRBJ1-3
V gene: TRBV12-3/TRBV12-4
CDR3 protein: CASSMTGTHGNTIYF

J gene: TRBJ2-7
V gene: TRBV20-1
CDR3 protein: CSAQGLVYEQYF

J gene: TRBJ2-1
V gene: TRBV3-1
CDR3 protein: CASSQVYREKAYNEQFF

J gene: TRBJ2-1
V gene: TRBV28
CDR3 protein: CASSVYRGAPYNEQFF

J gene: TRBJ2-2
V gene: TRBV11-2
CDR3 protein: CASSLDSRPTGELFF

J gene: TRBJ1-5
V gene: TRBV7-2
CDR3 protein: CASSYNRGNQPQHF

J gene: TRBJ2-1
V gene: TRBV6-1
CDR3 protein: CASSPAYGTSGANEQFF

J gene: TRBJ1-1
V gene: TRBV15
CDR3 protein: CATSRELTTAGTGYIEAFF

J gene: TRBJ2-3
V gene: TRBV29-1
CDR3 protein: CSVEDPSTDTQYF

J gene: TRBJ2-3
V gene: TRBV9
CDR3 protein: CASSPQPGAHGTDTQYF

J gene: TRBJ2-3
V gene: TRBV9
CDR3 protein: CASSAGTSGQYF

J gene: TRBJ1-1
V gene: TRBV20-1
CDR3 protein: CSAPGRGTGDTEAFF

J gene: TRBJ1-1
V gene: TRBV10-3
CDR3 protein: CAISETPMNTEAFF

J gene: TRBJ2-6
V gene: TRBV7-3
CDR3 protein: CASSRTGGAGANVLTF

J gene: TRBJ2-7
V gene: TRBV20-1
CDR3 protein: CSARAIGNRREEQYF

J gene: TRBJ1-2
V gene: TRBV7-9
CDR3 protein: CASSRETGTGKNTF

J gene: TRBJ2-7
V gene: TRBV28
CDR3 protein: CASSAGGAYEQYF

J gene: TRBJ2-7
V gene: TRBV5-6
CDR3 protein: CASSSREREVNEQYF

J gene: TRBJ2-5
V gene: TRBV9
CDR3 protein: CASSVATGVPQETQYF

J gene: TRBJ1-6
V gene: TRBV5-4
CDR3 protein: CASSLGTVLNSPLHF

J gene: TRBJ1-1
V gene: TRBV12-5
CDR3 protein: CASGDHRGQGAFF